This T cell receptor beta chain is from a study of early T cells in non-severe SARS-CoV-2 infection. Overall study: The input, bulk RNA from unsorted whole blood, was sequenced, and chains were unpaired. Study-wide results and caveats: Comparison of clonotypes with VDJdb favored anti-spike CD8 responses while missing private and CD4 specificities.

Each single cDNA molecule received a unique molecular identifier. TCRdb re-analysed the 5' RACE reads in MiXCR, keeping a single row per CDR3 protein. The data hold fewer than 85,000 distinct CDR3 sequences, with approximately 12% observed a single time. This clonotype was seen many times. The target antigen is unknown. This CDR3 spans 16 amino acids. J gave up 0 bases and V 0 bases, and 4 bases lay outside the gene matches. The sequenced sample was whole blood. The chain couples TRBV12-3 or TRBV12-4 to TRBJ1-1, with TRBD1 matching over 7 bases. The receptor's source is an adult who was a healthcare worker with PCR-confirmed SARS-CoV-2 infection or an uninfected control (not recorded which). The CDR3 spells CASSLAMTGLNTEAFF. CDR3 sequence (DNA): TGTGCCAGCAGTTTAGCAATGACAGGGTTGAACACTGAAGCTTTCTTT.